This TCR beta chain appears in the sequencing data of a study of cytomegalovirus exposure and HLA in healthy donors. Study-wide results and limits: Analysis was carried out at a later point, and it linked a missense DCLRE1C variant to TCR beta V- and J-gene trimming.

Trimming removed 1 base from V and 1 base from J; junction bases left unmatched: 12. Germline CDR1 LGHNA, CDR2 YNFKEQ. The CDR3 consists of 18 residues. Comments on this clone: The antigen is unknown.

The PCR employed 60 Vbeta primers together with 13 Jbeta primers. Sequencing was performed with immunoSEQ multiplex PCR; in TCRdb, only in-frame clones are kept and a portion is missing. This sample has around 110,000 clones, with about four fifths found just once. V usage is TRBV4-2 and J usage is TRBJ2-5; the match to TRBD1 covers 7 bases. This receptor was obtained from a man between 45 and 60 years old in good health and CMV-seronegative. Sequenced sample: PBMCs. The chain's CDR3 is CASSQGWSLGDSQETQYF. In DNA form, the CDR3 reads TGTGCCAGCAGCCAAGGTTGGTCGTTAGGGGACAGCCAAGAGACCCAGTACTTC.